This entry lists 24 T cell receptor beta chains sequenced from one sample in a study of cytomegalovirus exposure and HLA in healthy donors. Primers for the PCR totalled 60 Vbeta and 13 Jbeta. Some clones are missing from TCRdb's copy, which holds only in-frame ones; the method was immunoSEQ multiplex PCR. The data contain approximately 120,000 clones, 75% of them seen just once; the ten biggest clones take up 2.5% to 3.5%. The sequenced sample consisted of PBMCs. These receptors originate from a man aged 30-40 years in good health and CMV-seronegative.

This clone was counted only a few times. In the same sample, other DNA sequences code for this CDR3. V and J are TRBV4-3 and TRBJ2-1, with TRBD1 as a possible D gene (5 bases). V dropped 0 bases and J dropped 1 base, with 7 bases sitting between them. CDR3 length equals 15 residues. Looked up from germline, CDR1 is LGHNA and CDR2 is YSLEER. The CDR3 DNA is TGCGCCAGCAGCCAAGATAGGGGATCCTACAATGAGCAGTTCTTC. This translates into CASSQDRGSYNEQFF.

The J gene is TRBJ2-3, the V gene TRBV13; possible D gene TRBD1, 6 bases. CDR3 length: 15 residues. V was clipped by 0 bases and J by 3 bases, with 10 bases between them. CDR1 and CDR2 (germline): PRHDT, FYEKMQ (reference sequence). The CDR3 DNA follows: TGTGCCAGCAGCTTAGGTCAGGGGCTAACAGATACGCAGTATTTT. Protein product: CASSLGQGLTDTQYF.

The chain recombines TRBV6-1 with TRBJ2-3; D unresolved. V dropped 6 bases and J dropped 3 bases, with 10 bases sitting between them. Germline CDR1 is MNHNS and CDR2 is SASEGT. The CDR3 consists of 13 residues. CDR3 residues: CASRRSETDTQYF. The CDR3 nucleotides are TGTGCCAGCAGGAGAAGTGAGACAGATACGCAGTATTTT.

The chain couples TRBV15 to TRBJ2-3; 9 bases fit TRBD2. Germline trimming cut 0 bases from V and 0 bases from J; bases unmatched to any gene: 13. The CDR3 runs to 20 residues. Germline CDR1 is LNHNV and CDR2 is YYDKDF (reference sequence). In nucleotides, the CDR3 is TGTGCCACCAGCAGAGAGGGGGGGCTAGCGGGGTTGGTAAGCACAGATACGCAGTATTTT. Amino acids: CATSREGGLAGLVSTDTQYF.

This chain links TRBV28 with TRBJ1-6; TRBD1 matches 7 bases. With 5 bases clipped from V and 11 bases from J, the junction kept 9 bases outside the gene matches. The CDR3 has 14 residues. Germline values: CDR1 MDHEN, CDR2 SYDVKM. CDR3 in amino acids: CASSLLTGKAPLHF. The CDR3 region has the DNA TGTGCCAGCAGTCTTTTGACAGGGAAGGCACCCCTCCACTTT.

This sequence joins TRBV5-1 and TRBJ2-1; 7 bases are a match to TRBD1. This CDR3 comprises 14 residues. V lost 4 bases and J lost 0; bases outside the gene matches: 1. Germline V gives CDR1 SGHRS, CDR2 YFSETQ. CDR3 sequence: CASSAGGSYNEQFF. CDR3 bases: TGCGCCAGCAGCGCAGGGGGCTCCTACAATGAGCAGTTCTTC.

V gene TRBV5-4 combines with J gene TRBJ2-1; tentative D call: TRBD2 (6 bases). V gave up 7 bases and J gave up 6 bases, with 11 bases separating them. From germline, CDR1 is SGHNT and CDR2 YYREEE (reference sequence). The length of the CDR3 is 12 residues. CDR3 nucleotide sequence: TGTGCCAGCGGGTGGGGGGTCAATGAGCAGTTCTTC. Encoded protein: CASGWGVNEQFF.

The V gene is TRBV28, the J gene TRBJ1-1; D ambiguous. The germline V gene encodes CDR1 MDHEN and CDR2 SYDVKM. This CDR3 comprises 11 residues. V was cut by 6 bases and J by 1 base, with 3 bases left in between. The DNA for the CDR3 is TGTGCCAGCAGACAGAACACTGAAGCTTTCTTT. Protein sequence: CASRQNTEAFF.

The CDR3: CASSLLPGVNQPQHF. The DNA of the CDR3 is TGTGCCAGCAGTTTACTACCCGGTGTCAATCAGCCCCAGCATTTT. The rearrangement uses TRBV27 and TRBJ1-5; D unclear. V lost 2 bases and J 3 bases, leaving 11 bases between the germline ends. This CDR3 spans 15 amino acids. Germline loops: CDR1 MNHEY, CDR2 SMNVEV (reference sequence).

The rearrangement links TRBV28 to TRBJ2-2, with unresolved D. V was cut by 3 bases and J by 0 bases, with 14 bases left in between. Germline V lookup: CDR1 MDHEN, CDR2 SYDVKM. This CDR3 spans 17 amino acids. Here the CDR3 reads CASSLTSVTTNTGELFF. CDR3 DNA: TGTGCCAGCAGTTTGACGTCGGTCACTACGAACACCGGGGAGCTGTTTTTT.

The genes are TRBV9 and TRBJ2-7; D is undetermined. The CDR3 contains 14 residues. Germline-derived CDR1 and CDR2 are SGDLS and YYNGEE. V was clipped by 0 bases and J by 5 bases, with 12 bases between them. DNA of the CDR3: TGTGCCAGCAGCGTAGAAGGAGTGGTGGACGAGCAGTACTTC. Translating it yields CASSVEGVVDEQYF.

The chain has TRBV19 and TRBJ1-5, with 7 bases aligning to TRBD1. The CDR3 consists of 15 residues. Germline-derived CDR1 and CDR2 are LNHDA and SQIVND (reference sequence). Germline trimming cut 11 bases from V and 2 bases from J; bases unmatched to any gene: 12. The CDR3 nucleotides read TGTGCCCGTAAGGAGGGGGCTTTCGGCAATCAGCCCCAGCATTTT. Amino acid sequence: CARKEGAFGNQPQHF.

The J gene is TRBJ2-1, the V gene TRBV10-3, with 12 bases that match TRBD1. This CDR3 comprises 16 residues. V lost 6 bases to trimming and J lost 7 bases; unmatched junction nucleotides: 10. Germline CDR1 ENHRY, CDR2 SYGVKD. The CDR3 region is CAIRSPGQGAINEQFF. The CDR3 nucleotides read TGTGCCATCAGGTCTCCGGGACAGGGGGCGATTAATGAGCAGTTCTTC.

The J gene is TRBJ2-7, the V gene TRBV2, with D perhaps matching TRBD1 (7 bases). CDR1 SNHLY and CDR2 FYNNEI come from the germline V gene. The ends were cut back, 1 base at V and 3 bases at J, with 10 bases in the middle. The CDR3 length is 14 residues. The CDR3 region is CASSEVRGVYEQYF. In DNA form, the CDR3 reads TGTGCCAGCAGTGAAGTCAGGGGGGTCTACGAGCAGTACTTC.

This chain uses TRBV29-1 with TRBJ2-1, with D maybe TRBD2 (5 bases). The CDR3 consists of 11 residues. Germline CDR1 reads SQVTM; CDR2 reads ANQGSEA. V was pared by 3 bases and J by 10 bases, with 10 bases between. The CDR3: CSVEARREQFF. The CDR3, as DNA: TGCAGCGTTGAGGCGAGGAGGGAGCAGTTCTTC.

This clone has just a few counts. This chain links TRBV7-3 with TRBJ2-5, with TRBD1 matching over 8 bases. The CDR3 loop spans 15 amino acids. Germline loops: CDR1 SGHTA, CDR2 FQGTGA. The junction had 5 bases not matched to a gene; V was cut back by 3 bases and J by 2 bases. CDR3 DNA sequence: TGTGCCAGCAGCTTCGACAGGGGCGGGCAAGAGACCCAGTACTTC. It encodes CASSFDRGGQETQYF.

J is TRBJ1-2 and V is TRBV29-1, with 8 bases aligning to TRBD1. The J segment lost 4 bases and the V segment lost 6 bases, leaving 4 bases of the junction unmatched. Per the germline V gene, CDR1 is SQVTM and CDR2 is ANQGSEA. This CDR3 has 12 amino acids. The DNA of the CDR3 is TGCAGCGTCGGACAGGGTGGCTATGGCTACACCTTC. Translation gives CSVGQGGYGYTF.

The chain couples TRBV6-1 to TRBJ1-4, with D unclear. The V gene's germline CDR1 is MNHNS and CDR2 SASEGT. Trimming removed 1 base at V and 0 bases at J, with 6 bases between. The length of the CDR3 is 15 residues. CDR3 in amino acids: CASSEGRTTNEKLFF. As DNA, the CDR3 is TGTGCCAGCAGTGAAGGGAGGACAACTAATGAAAAACTGTTTTTT.

The chain combines TRBV2 with TRBJ1-6; TRBD1 matches at 8 bases. The CDR3 sequence is 14 residues long. Per the germline V gene, CDR1 is SNHLY and CDR2 is FYNNEI. V trimming: 8 bases; J trimming: 10 bases; junction bases outside the gene matches: 10. The chain's CDR3 is CASLTTGGGSPLHF. In DNA form, the CDR3 reads TGTGCCAGCCTAACCACAGGGGGTGGCTCACCCCTCCACTTT.

This clone occurred once. The J gene is TRBJ2-5, the V gene TRBV7-2, with D perhaps matching TRBD1 (6 bases). Trimming removed 1 base from V and 5 bases from J, with 11 bases in between. Germline V gene lookup returns CDR1 SGHTA and CDR2 FQGNSA. The CDR3 is made up of 14 amino acids. The CDR3 loop reads CASSLVRGWETQYF. Here the CDR3 DNA reads TGTGCCAGCAGCTTAGTCAGGGGCTGGGAGACCCAGTACTTC. Full variable domain (outside the CDR3, taken from reference TRBV7-2 and TRBJ2-5): GAGVSQSPSNKVTEKGKDVELRCDPISGHTALYWYRQSLGQGLEFLIYFQGNSAPDKSGLPSDRFSAERTGGSVSTLTIQRTQQEDSAVYLCASSLVRGWETQYFGPGTRLLVL.

CDR3 region: CASTRPGGNYEQYF. The CDR3 DNA sequence: TGTGCCAGCACCAGACCAGGGGGCAACTACGAGCAGTACTTC. The V and J genes are TRBV6-1 and TRBJ2-7; 8 bases map to TRBD1. Germline CDR1 is MNHNS and CDR2 is SASEGT. The CDR3 has 14 residues. V was pared by 7 bases and J by 3 bases, with 8 bases of the junction left unmatched.

This clone came up a few times. The chain links TRBV4-3 to TRBJ2-1, with 10 nucleotides matching TRBD2. CDR3 length: 18 amino acids. Trimming removed 0 bases from V and 2 bases from J; junction bases left unmatched: 7. Germline V gene lookup returns CDR1 LGHNA and CDR2 YSLEER. The DNA of the CDR3 is TGCGCCAGCAGCCAAGATTTACTAGCGGGAAGGGCCTACAATGAGCAGTTCTTC. This sequence encodes CASSQDLLAGRAYNEQFF.

The genes are TRBV7-9 and TRBJ1-4; D might be TRBD1 (5 bases). Trimming took 7 bases from V and 2 from J, leaving 14 bases between them. The CDR3 consists of 15 residues. CDR1 and CDR2 (germline): SEHNR, FQNEAQ (reference sequence). The CDR3, as DNA: TGTGCCAGCATCCCCCGCGGGGGGACTAATGAAAAACTGTTTTTT. Translation gives CASIPRGGTNEKLFF. Full variable domain (remainder filled in from reference TRBV7-9 and TRBJ1-4): DTGVSQNPRHKITKRGQNVTFRCDPISEHNRLYWYRQTLGQGPEFLTYFQNEAQLEKSRLLSDRFSAERPKGSFSTLEIQRTEQGDSAMYLCASIPRGGTNEKLFFGSGTQLSVL.

The chain uses TRBV15 and TRBJ1-2; a weak D match, TRBD1 (5 bases). V was cut by 0 bases and J by 4 bases, with 9 bases left in between. The germline V gene encodes CDR1 LNHNV and CDR2 YYDKDF (reference sequence). There are 14 residues in the CDR3. The CDR3 protein is CATSRDSQGYGYTF. CDR3 DNA sequence: TGTGCCACCAGCAGAGATAGCCAGGGCTATGGCTACACCTTC.